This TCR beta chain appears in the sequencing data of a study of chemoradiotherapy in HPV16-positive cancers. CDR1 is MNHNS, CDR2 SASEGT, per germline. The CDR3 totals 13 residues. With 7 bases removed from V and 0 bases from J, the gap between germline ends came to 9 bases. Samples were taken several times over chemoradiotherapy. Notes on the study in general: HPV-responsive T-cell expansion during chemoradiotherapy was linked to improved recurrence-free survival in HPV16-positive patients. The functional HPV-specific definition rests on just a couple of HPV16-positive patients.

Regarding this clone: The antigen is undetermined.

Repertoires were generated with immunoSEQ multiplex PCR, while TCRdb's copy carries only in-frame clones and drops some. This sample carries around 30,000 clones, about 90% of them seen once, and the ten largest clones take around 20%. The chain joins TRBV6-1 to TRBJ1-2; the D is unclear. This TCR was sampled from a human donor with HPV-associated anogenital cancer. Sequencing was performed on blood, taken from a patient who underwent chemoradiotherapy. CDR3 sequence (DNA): TGTGCCAGCACCGACACTACTAACTATGGCTACACCTTC. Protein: CASTDTTNYGYTF.